This T cell receptor (beta chain) was identified during a study of blood T cell repertoires in COVID-19. TCRdb's copy holds only in-frame clones and misses some; the assay was immunoSEQ multiplex PCR. The table shows around 250,000 clones, with approximately 77% occurring only once. Between the trimmed V and J ends, which lost 3 bases and 3 bases, there was a span of 12 bases. Germline lookup yields CDR1 MDHEN and CDR2 SYDVKM. The CDR3 has 15 amino acids. The chain has TRBV28 and TRBJ1-5, with D possibly TRBD1 on 6 matching bases. The source material was peripheral blood. This clonotype originated in a woman aged 18-35 years with acute or convalescent COVID-19. The CDR3 nucleotides read TGTGCCAGCAGTTTTTGGGACACTAACAATCAGCCCCAGCATTTT. This gives the protein CASSFWDTNNQPQHF.